These T cell receptor beta chains were read from a single sample in a study of T cells in Graves' hyperthyroidism and ophthalmopathy. One entry per CDR3 protein results from TCRdb running MiXCR on the multiplex PCR reads. The sample includes more than 300,000 distinct CDR3 sequences, less than 15% of them seen just once. Sequenced sample: blood. The receptors were gathered from a woman aged 18 to 35 with Graves' hyperthyroidism. The CDR3 runs from the conserved cysteine through the conserved F or W. Each record gives: J gene, clone size, V gene, D gene, CDR3 DNA, CDR3 protein. A D gene is named only where the DNA matches it firmly. Clone size is stated in some rows and not others, as once, few, many or a class when expanded.

J: TRBJ2-2
size: many
V: TRBV19
D: .
DNA: TGTGCCAGTACCTACCCAGGGGGGGAATCGACGTACGGGGAGCTGTTTTTT
CDR3: CASTYPGGESTYGELFF

J: TRBJ1-2
size: many
V: TRBV11-2
D: .
DNA: TGTGCCAGCAGTCCAGACAGCTATGGCTACACCTTC
CDR3: CASSPDSYGYTF

J: TRBJ2-7
size: many
V: TRBV20-1
D: .
DNA: TGCAGTGCAAGGCAAGACAGCACCTACGAGCAGTACTTC
CDR3: CSARQDSTYEQYF

J: TRBJ2-7
size: .
V: TRBV6-1
D: .
DNA: TGTGCCAGCGCGGAGGGAGGGGGCAGGGACGAGCAGTACTTC
CDR3: CASAEGGGRDEQYF

J: TRBJ2-5
size: many
V: TRBV3-1
D: .
DNA: TGTGCCAGCAGCCAAGGTCGTCAACGGGGGATGACCCAGTACTTC
CDR3: CASSQGRQRGMTQYF

J: TRBJ2-1
size: many
V: TRBV28
D: TRBD2
DNA: TGTGCCAGCAGTTTATCGGACCTCAGCGGGGGGCAGTTCTTC
CDR3: CASSLSDLSGGQFF

J: TRBJ1-2
size: many
V: TRBV3-1
D: .
DNA: TGTGCCAGCAGCCAGAGGGACACCGTTAACTATGGCTACACCTTC
CDR3: CASSQRDTVNYGYTF

J: TRBJ1-5
size: many
V: TRBV30
D: TRBD1
DNA: TGTGCCTGGAGCCCGACAGGGAATCAGCCCCAGCATTTT
CDR3: CAWSPTGNQPQHF

J: TRBJ1-6
size: many
V: TRBV5-8
D: TRBD1
DNA: TGTGCCAGCAGCTGGGGACAGGGGGAATATAATTCACCCCTCCACTTT
CDR3: CASSWGQGEYNSPLHF

J: TRBJ1-2
size: many
V: TRBV3-1
D: TRBD1
DNA: TGTGCCAGCAGAGTTAGCGACAGGGCGCTTGGCTACACCTTC
CDR3: CASRVSDRALGYTF

J: TRBJ2-1
size: once
V: TRBV30
D: TRBD1
DNA: TGTGCCTCCTTTGTGGACAGGGGGTACAATGAGCAGTTCTTC
CDR3: CASFVDRGYNEQFF

J: TRBJ2-5
size: many
V: TRBV7-3
D: .
DNA: TGTGCCAGTTGGCCTCAACGGGGGGCCCCCCAAGAGACCCAGTACTTC
CDR3: CASWPQRGAPQETQYF

J: TRBJ1-6
size: few
V: TRBV5-4
D: .
DNA: TGTGCCAGCAGCTCGGGCCTCGAGGGTTCACCCCTCCACTTT
CDR3: CASSSGLEGSPLHF

J: TRBJ1-2
size: few
V: TRBV9
D: .
DNA: TGTGCCAGCAGCGGGACAAATGATGGCTACACCTTC
CDR3: CASSGTNDGYTF

J: TRBJ2-3
size: many
V: TRBV20-1
D: TRBD1
DNA: TGCAGTGCTAACCGGGACAGGTACCGCACAGATACGCAGTATTTT
CDR3: CSANRDRYRTDTQYF

J: TRBJ2-2
size: many
V: TRBV28
D: .
DNA: TGTGCCAGCAGTTTTTGGCAGGGGGGCGGGGAGCTGTTTTTT
CDR3: CASSFWQGGGELFF

J: TRBJ2-6
size: .
V: TRBV9
D: .
DNA: TGTGTCAGCAGCTCGAGGGGGATCTCTGGGGCCAACGTCCTGACTTTC
CDR3: CVSSSRGISGANVLTF

J: TRBJ1-1
size: .
V: TRBV5-5
D: .
DNA: TGTGCCAGCAGCTTGGCCACACAGGGCTCGGGCACTGAAGCTTTCTTT
CDR3: CASSLATQGSGTEAFF

J: TRBJ1-1
size: few
V: TRBV19
D: .
DNA: TGTGCCAGTAGTACCATCCGTACAGGGCGGGCTGAAGCTTTCTTT
CDR3: CASSTIRTGRAEAFF

J: TRBJ2-1
size: many
V: TRBV7-9
D: TRBD1
DNA: TGTGCCAGCAGATCCCCGATGACAGGGCAAGACAATGAGCAGTTCTTC
CDR3: CASRSPMTGQDNEQFF

J: TRBJ1-2
size: many
V: TRBV27
D: .
DNA: TGTGCCAGCAGTGAAAGGGAGGGATTAGGGAATGGCTACACCTTC
CDR3: CASSEREGLGNGYTF

J: TRBJ1-3
size: .
V: TRBV14
D: .
DNA: TGTGCCAGCAGCCTTAAAGCCCTCGGGGGAGGAAACACCATATATTTT
CDR3: CASSLKALGGGNTIYF

J: TRBJ1-6
size: .
V: TRBV5-1
D: .
DNA: TGCGCCAGCAGCTTAGAACAGCTCACCAAGAATTCACCCCTCCACTTT
CDR3: CASSLEQLTKNSPLHF

J: TRBJ1-6
size: many
V: TRBV2
D: TRBD1
DNA: TGTGCCAGCAGTGAAGGGACAGGGATCTCACCCCTCCACTTT
CDR3: CASSEGTGISPLHF

J: TRBJ2-2
size: .
V: TRBV7-9
D: TRBD1
DNA: TGTGCCAGCAGCTTAGCGGGACAGCTGAACACCGGGGAGCTGTTTTTT
CDR3: CASSLAGQLNTGELFF

J: TRBJ2-3
size: many
V: TRBV3-1
D: .
DNA: TGTGCCAGCAGCCGGGACACCCTGAGCACAGATACGCAGTATTTT
CDR3: CASSRDTLSTDTQYF

J: TRBJ2-2
size: few
V: TRBV19
D: TRBD2
DNA: TGTGCCAGTAGTATCCTGGCATTAGCGGGCACCGGGGAGCTGTTTTTT
CDR3: CASSILALAGTGELFF

J: TRBJ1-6
size: .
V: TRBV20-1
D: TRBD1
DNA: TGCAGTGCTACCGGGACAGGGAGCTCTAATTCACCCCTCCACTTT
CDR3: CSATGTGSSNSPLHF

J: TRBJ1-2
size: .
V: TRBV5-8
D: .
DNA: TGTGCCAGCAGCCCCGACGGAAAAGCTAACTATGGCTACACCTTC
CDR3: CASSPDGKANYGYTF

J: TRBJ1-4
size: few
V: TRBV28
D: TRBD1
DNA: TGTGCCAACACCTCGGGACAGGGTTGTGAAAAACTGTTTTTT
CDR3: CANTSGQGCEKLFF

J: TRBJ2-1
size: few
V: TRBV6-1
D: .
DNA: TGTGCCAGCAGTGACTCGAAGTGGGGGAATGAGCAGTTCTTC
CDR3: CASSDSKWGNEQFF

J: TRBJ1-2
size: .
V: TRBV5-6
D: .
DNA: TGTGCCAGCAGCCCCGGAGGTGACGTCTATGGCTACACCTTC
CDR3: CASSPGGDVYGYTF

J: TRBJ1-5
size: few
V: TRBV20-1
D: .
DNA: TGCAGTGCTAGAGAAAGGACGGCAGCACATAGCAATCAGCCCCAGCATTTT
CDR3: CSARERTAAHSNQPQHF

J: TRBJ1-2
size: many
V: TRBV29-1
D: .
DNA: TGCAGCGTTGAAGATCTTCGACCCGCTTCGAGCTACACCTTC
CDR3: CSVEDLRPASSYTF

J: TRBJ2-1
size: many
V: TRBV27
D: TRBD2
DNA: TGTGCCAGCAGAGGGCTAGCGGACTCCTACAATGAGCAGTTCTTC
CDR3: CASRGLADSYNEQFF

J: TRBJ2-1
size: many
V: TRBV6-1
D: .
DNA: TGTGCCAGCAGCCGCCTCGCTGGAACCCATGAGCAGTTCTTC
CDR3: CASSRLAGTHEQFF

J: TRBJ2-3
size: many
V: TRBV29-1
D: .
DNA: TGCAGCGTTCGGGGTCGGCCCCCAGGCACAGATACGCAGTATTTT
CDR3: CSVRGRPPGTDTQYF

J: TRBJ2-5
size: .
V: TRBV20-1
D: .
DNA: TGCAGTGCTTTTTCAGGGGTCGGAGAGACCCAGTACTTC
CDR3: CSAFSGVGETQYF

J: TRBJ1-4
size: many
V: TRBV27
D: .
DNA: TGTGCCAGCAGCTTGGGTGAAAAACTGTTTTTT
CDR3: CASSLGEKLFF